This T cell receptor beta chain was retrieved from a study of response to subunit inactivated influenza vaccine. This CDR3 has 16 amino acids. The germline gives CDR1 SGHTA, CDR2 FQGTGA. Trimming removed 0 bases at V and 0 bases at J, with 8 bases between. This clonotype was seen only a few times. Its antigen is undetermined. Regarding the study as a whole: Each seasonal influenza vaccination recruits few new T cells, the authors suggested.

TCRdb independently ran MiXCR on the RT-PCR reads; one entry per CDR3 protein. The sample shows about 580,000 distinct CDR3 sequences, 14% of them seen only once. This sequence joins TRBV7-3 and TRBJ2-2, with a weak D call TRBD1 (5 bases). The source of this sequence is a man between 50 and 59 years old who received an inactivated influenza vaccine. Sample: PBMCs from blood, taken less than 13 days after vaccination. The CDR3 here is CASSLTAGTNTGELFF. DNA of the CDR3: TGTGCCAGCAGCTTAACGGCAGGGACGAACACCGGGGAGCTGTTTTTT.